These 28 T cell receptor beta chains originate from one sample sequenced in a study of T cell repertoires in cytomegalovirus infection. TCRdb itself ran the reads through MiXCR, one entry per CDR3 protein. The table includes 350,000 to 500,000 distinct CDR3 sequences, roughly 31% detected once. Sequenced: PBMCs. Receptor source: a human donor in good health (CMV status not recorded). Some clones in this sample may be carry-over from other donors' samples.

The genes are TRBV20-1 and TRBJ2-2; 11 positions agree with TRBD1. In germline, CDR1 is DFQATT, CDR2 SNEGSKA (reference sequence). The CDR3 extends over 14 amino acids. V dropped 5 bases and J dropped 4; count of bases not matched to a gene: 3. DNA for the CDR3: TGCAGTGCTTGGGACAGGGGGAGCACCGGGGAGCTGTTTTTT. Protein: CSAWDRGSTGELFF.

In the case of this clonotype: Because the CDR3 is missing its conserved closing phenylalanine or tryptophan, this is likely a read error. The V call is TRBV3-1, the J call TRBJ1-6; no reliable D call. The CDR3 has 15 amino acids. CDR1 is LGHDT and CDR2 is YNNKEL in the germline V gene (reference sequence). Trimming left V 3 bases short and J 6 bases short, with 12 bases between. The CDR3: CASSQTHMGNSPLHC. The CDR3 DNA is TGTGCCAGCAGCCAGACCCACATGGGTAATTCACCCCTCCACTGT.

As concerns this clonotype: The CDR3 end shows no conserved phenylalanine or tryptophan, and so a read error is likely. This chain joins TRBV19 and TRBJ1-2, with a tentative D call TRBD1 (6 bases). The germline gives CDR1 LNHDA, CDR2 SQIVND (reference sequence). This CDR3 region has 18 residues. V was trimmed by 0 bases and J by 4 bases, leaving 21 bases between them. CDR3 in DNA: TGTGCCAGTAGTATAGATGGGCTACGAGACAGGACGTTCTATGGCTACACCATC. Protein: CASSIDGLRDRTFYGYTI.

This clonotype was picked up a small number of times. An end of the junction differs from the germline gene, which may be a read error. V and J are TRBV6-5 and TRBJ1-2; 9 positions agree with TRBD1. In germline, CDR1 is MNHEY, CDR2 SVGAGI. The CDR3 has 11 amino acids. The CDR3 spells CASSNRGRAVF. The CDR3 coding sequence is TGTGCCAGCAGTAACAGGGGGCGCGCTGTATTC.

The chain carries TRBV11-2 and TRBJ1-1; D possibly corresponds to TRBD1 (5 bases). With 0 bases removed from V and 0 bases from J, the gap between germline ends came to 8 bases. Per the germline V gene, CDR1 is SGHAT and CDR2 is FQNNGV. The CDR3 consists of 15 residues. DNA for the CDR3: TGTGCCAGCAGCTTAGACCAGGGTTTGAACACTGAAGCTTTCTTT. Its translation is CASSLDQGLNTEAFF.

This clonotype was seen a few times. CDR3 region: CASIPPGGRQTEAFF. The CDR3 nucleotides read TGTGCCAGCATCCCGCCGGGGGGCCGGCAAACTGAAGCTTTCTTT. The chain employs TRBV12-3 or TRBV12-4 and TRBJ1-1, with D perhaps TRBD1 (6 bases). The CDR3 loop spans 15 amino acids. V lost 7 bases, J lost 5 bases, and 20 bases lay in between.

Worth noting for this clonotype: A much bigger clone sits one base away, suggesting this may be a read error. The chain employs TRBV7-2 and TRBJ1-2; D ambiguous. The CDR3 is 14 amino acids. V lost 1 base, J lost 1 base, and 7 bases lay in between. Germline CDR1 is SGHTA and CDR2 is FQGNSA. The CDR3 bases are TGTGCCAGCAGCTTAGGAGAGTATAACTATGGCTACACCTTC. Amino acid sequence: CASSLGEYNYGYTF. Full variable domain (remainder filled in from reference TRBV7-2 and TRBJ1-2): GAGVSQSPSNKVTEKGKDVELRCDPISGHTALYWYRQSLGQGLEFLIYFQGNSAPDKSGLPSDRFSAERTGGSVSTLTIQRTQQEDSAVYLCASSLGEYNYGYTFGSGTRLTVV.

The chain combines TRBV5-4 with TRBJ1-1, with D perhaps TRBD1 (6 bases). The CDR3 spans 14 residues. V lost 1 base and J 8 bases, leaving 15 bases between the germline ends. The V gene's germline CDR1 is SGHNT and CDR2 YYREEE (reference sequence). The CDR3 DNA is TGTGCCAGCAGCTTGAGTCCGGGGGCTGGGGAAGCTTTCTTT. It is translated as CASSLSPGAGEAFF.

This clonotype has only a few counts. The chain has TRBV9 and TRBJ1-1, with 8 bases matching TRBD1. V shed 0 bases, J shed 3 bases, and the junction held 7 bases outside the gene matches. This CDR3 is 16 amino acids long. Germline V gene sequence: CDR1 SGDLS, CDR2 YYNGEE. CDR3 loop: CASSVGQGAWDTEAFF. CDR3 DNA sequence: TGTGCCAGCAGCGTAGGGCAGGGGGCATGGGACACTGAAGCTTTCTTT.

In this sample, this clonotype turned up a few times. The genes are TRBV6-2 or TRBV6-3 and TRBJ2-1; 8 nucleotides agree with TRBD2. This CDR3 comprises 15 residues. Germline CDR1 and CDR2: MNHEY and SVGEGT. The J segment lost 4 bases and the V segment lost 6 bases, leaving 8 bases of the junction unmatched. Written as DNA, the CDR3 is TGTGCCAGCAGGCCGGGGGGGGGTTTGTACAATGAGCAGTTCTTC. Its protein product is CASRPGGGLYNEQFF.

This clonotype was found a few times. This chain links TRBV6-1 with TRBJ1-1; D possibly corresponds to TRBD1 (5 bases). Germline values: CDR1 MNHNS, CDR2 SASEGT. The ends were cut back, 8 bases at V and 0 bases at J, with 16 bases in the middle. The CDR3 has 15 residues. CDR3: CASGGSGGLNTEAFF. Here the CDR3 DNA reads TGTGCCAGCGGGGGGTCGGGGGGATTGAACACTGAAGCTTTCTTT.

There are a few counts of this clonotype. This chain joins TRBV6-1 and TRBJ2-5; tentatively, D is TRBD1 (6 bases). Trimming removed 5 bases at V and 5 bases at J, with 27 bases between. This CDR3 spans 18 amino acids. The germline V gene has CDR1 MNHNS and CDR2 SASEGT. This CDR3 is CASSYRGTADFRRETQYF. CDR3 DNA sequence: TGTGCCAGCAGTTATAGGGGGACCGCGGACTTCCGGCGGGAGACCCAGTACTTC.

As regards this clonotype: The missing conserved phenylalanine or tryptophan at the end of this CDR3 makes a read error likely. The DNA is left out, because the CDR3 cannot be placed on it with certainty; the CDR3 is given as TCRdb lists it. This chain links TRBV6-8 with TRBJ2-7; TRBD1, the table's D call, was not compared with the DNA. The CDR3 has 12 amino acids, counting both end residues. The germline V gene has CDR1 MNHGY and CDR2 SAAAGT. CDR3 region: CASSFDRDEPYC.

J is TRBJ2-1 and V is TRBV4-3; 9 nucleotides align to TRBD2. The CDR3 runs 16 residues. V dropped 1 base and J dropped 5; count of bases not matched to a gene: 6. Germline CDR1 reads LGHNA; CDR2 reads YSLEER. CDR3 sequence (DNA): TGCGCCAGCAGCCAAGGGTGGGGACTAGCTAACAATGAGCAGTTCTTC. Protein: CASSQGWGLANNEQFF.

Comment on this clonotype: A read error may be the cause here, since a much bigger clone is one base away. This rearrangement joins TRBV7-6 to TRBJ1-1; no clear D. V dropped 6 bases and J dropped 5 bases, with 13 bases sitting between them. This CDR3 is built from 13 residues. CDR1 and CDR2 (germline): SGHVS, FNYEAQ. Written as DNA, the CDR3 is TGTGCCAGCAGATCTCCGGGAAAAACTGAAGCTTTCTTT. This codes for CASRSPGKTEAFF.

At least ten counts were recorded for this clonotype. The chain is built from TRBV12-3 or TRBV12-4 and TRBJ2-3; TRBD2 matches 11 bases. This CDR3 is 15 amino acids long. Trimming at V came to 6 bases and at J to 7 bases, leaving 9 bases not matched to a gene. The CDR3 coding sequence is TGTGCCAGCAGCCCTAGCGGGGGGACCGCGAATACGCAGTATTTT. It specifies CASSPSGGTANTQYF.

This clonotype has a count of ten or more. This chain connects TRBV7-8 to TRBJ2-7; D remains ambiguous. V was clipped by 1 base and J by 5 bases, with 9 bases between them. The germline V gene encodes CDR1 SGHVS and CDR2 FQNEAQ. The CDR3 consists of 13 residues. This CDR3 is CASSLVLQNEQYF. CDR3 nucleotides: TGTGCCAGCAGCTTAGTTTTACAGAACGAGCAGTACTTC.

The CDR3 is CASSPVTGDGYTF. The CDR3 coding sequence is TGTGCCAGCTCACCAGTGACAGGGGATGGCTACACCTTC. The rearrangement uses TRBV18 and TRBJ1-2; 8 bases map to TRBD1. Germline V gene lookup returns CDR1 KGHSH and CDR2 LQKENI. This CDR3 region has 13 residues. V was clipped by 2 bases and J by 6 bases; unmatched bases: 2.

The V gene is TRBV6-1, the J gene TRBJ2-1; maybe TRBD2 (5 bases). V was shortened by 1 base and J by 5 bases, with 15 bases between the two germline ends. The CDR3 totals 16 residues. CDR1 and CDR2 from the germline V gene are MNHNS and SASEGT. CDR3 sequence (DNA): TGTGCCAGCAGTGAAGTTGTAGCGAGTAGGAACAATGAGCAGTTCTTC. Protein product: CASSEVVASRNNEQFF.

V usage is TRBV6-2 or TRBV6-3 and J usage is TRBJ1-5; no definite D call. The length of the CDR3 is 13 residues. CDR1 is MNHEY, CDR2 SVGEGT, per germline. V was shortened by 5 bases and J by 9 bases, with 14 bases between the two germline ends. The CDR3 loop is CASSPISRGPQHF. The CDR3 nucleotides are TGTGCCAGCAGTCCAATCTCGCGGGGGCCCCAGCATTTT.

This chain links TRBV27 with TRBJ2-7; D is tentatively TRBD1 or TRBD2 (6 bases each). Germline-derived CDR1 and CDR2 are MNHEY and SMNVEV (reference sequence). Trimming pared 6 bases from V and 6 bases from J, leaving 18 bases between. The CDR3 sequence is 14 residues long. The CDR3, as DNA: TGTGCCAGCAGACCCATCGGTGGGGGGCTCGAGCAGTACTTC. This translates into CASRPIGGGLEQYF.

V usage is TRBV15 and J usage is TRBJ2-7; TRBD2 matches 9 bases. The CDR3 runs 15 residues. V shed 3 bases and J 5 bases; nucleotides not matched to a gene: 8. The germline CDR1 and CDR2 sequences are LNHNV and YYDKDF (reference sequence). The DNA for the CDR3 is TGTGCCACCAGCAGGATGGTACAGCGGGGGGACGAGCAGTACTTC. Amino acid sequence: CATSRMVQRGDEQYF. Variable domain in full (rest from reference TRBV15 and TRBJ2-7): DAMVIQNPRYQVTQFGKPVTLSCSQTLNHNVMYWYQQKSSQAPKLLFHYYDKDFNNEADTPDNFQSRRPNTSFCFLDIRSPGLGDTAMYLCATSRMVQRGDEQYFGPGTRLTVT.

The chain combines TRBV6-2 or TRBV6-3 with TRBJ2-7; D remains ambiguous. Germline-derived CDR1 and CDR2 are MNHEY and SVGEGT. Deletions cut 2 bases from V and 3 bases from J, with 5 bases between. This CDR3 has 12 amino acids. The CDR3 reads CASSYDVYEQYF. The CDR3 nucleotides read TGTGCCAGCAGTTACGATGTCTACGAGCAGTACTTC.

As concerns this clonotype: Germline and junction disagree at one end, which may indicate a read error. The chain joins TRBV19 to TRBJ2-2, with D possibly TRBD2 on 7 matching bases. Germline V gene lookup returns CDR1 LNHDA and CDR2 SQIVND (reference sequence). The CDR3 loop spans 16 amino acids. DNA for the CDR3: TGTGCCAGTACCGATGGGGCGGGGGCGAACACCGGGGAGATGTTTTTT. It specifies CASTDGAGANTGEMFF.

Notes on this clonotype: The germline gene is not matched at one end of the junction; a read error may be the cause. J is TRBJ2-1 and V is TRBV7-9, with TRBD1 matching over 9 bases. This CDR3 contains 15 residues. CDR1 is SEHNR, CDR2 FQNEAQ, per germline (reference sequence). This CDR3 is CASSPGQGSYNDQFF. DNA for the CDR3: TGTGCCAGCAGCCCGGGACAGGGAAGCTACAATGATCAGTTCTTC.

This clonotype was observed at least ten times. The V and J genes are TRBV20-1 and TRBJ1-2; no reliable D call. The germline CDR1 and CDR2 sequences are DFQATT and SNEGSKA (reference sequence). Trimming pared 6 bases from V and 4 bases from J, leaving 18 bases between. CDR3 length equals 14 residues. The CDR3 DNA reads TGCAGTGCCATAGAGCGGTCAGGCCCCTATGGCTACACCTTC. Translated: CSAIERSGPYGYTF.

In its sample, this clonotype was seen many times. The chain couples TRBV20-1 to TRBJ1-2; TRBD1 aligns across 11 bases. Trimming took 3 bases from V and 8 from J; bases not matched to a gene: 14. This CDR3 region has 16 residues. Germline V gene data show CDR1 as DFQATT and CDR2 as SNEGSKA (reference sequence). The CDR3 DNA is TGCAGTGCTAGTAGAGCCCGGGACAGGGGGATGGGGGGCTACACCTTC. Its protein is CSASRARDRGMGGYTF.

To note about this clonotype: Relative to the germline gene, one junction end is altered; a read error may explain this. V is TRBV4-3 and J is TRBJ1-5; D is ambiguous. Germline values: CDR1 LGHNA, CDR2 YSLEER. CDR3 length equals 16 residues. CDR3 protein: CASSQGYLLKKQPQHF. The DNA for the CDR3 is TGCGCAAGCAGCCAAGGGTATTTACTGAAGAAGCAGCCCCAGCATTTT.